Detailed here is one T cell receptor (beta chain). Germline is not matched at one junction end, which may reflect a read error. Cells sorted as Tregs were CD4+, CD25+ and CD127-/low. Constant-region reverse primers amplified full-length variable regions, followed by semi-nested Nested Universal Primer A PCR. TCRdb called the 5' RACE reads again in MiXCR, with one record for every CDR3 protein. This table holds 9,500 to 15,000 distinct CDR3 sequences, about 53% found once. The CDR3 extends over 17 amino acids. Germline CDR1 reads MNHEY; CDR2 reads SVGEGT. This sequence joins TRBV6-2 or TRBV6-3 and TRBJ1-2; D gene ambiguous. Sequenced sample: tumor-infiltrating Tregs sorted from the breast tumor. The clonotype originates from a female donor with breast cancer. The chain's CDR3 is CASSGGRKNDMDYGYAF. In DNA form, the CDR3 reads TGTGCCAGCAGTGGCGGGAGGAAGAACGATATGGACTATGGCTACGCCTTC.